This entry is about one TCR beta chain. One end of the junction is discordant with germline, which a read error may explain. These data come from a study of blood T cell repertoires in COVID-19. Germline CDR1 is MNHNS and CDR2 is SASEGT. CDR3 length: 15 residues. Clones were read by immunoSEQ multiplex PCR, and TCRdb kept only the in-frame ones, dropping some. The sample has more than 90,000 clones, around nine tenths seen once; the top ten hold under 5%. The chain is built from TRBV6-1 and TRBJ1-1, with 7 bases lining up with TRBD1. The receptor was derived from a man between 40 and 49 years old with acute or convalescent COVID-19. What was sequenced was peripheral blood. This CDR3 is CASSEAPRGTTEAFF. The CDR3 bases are TGTGCCAGCAGCGAAGCCCCCAGGGGGACCACTGAAGCTTTCTTT.